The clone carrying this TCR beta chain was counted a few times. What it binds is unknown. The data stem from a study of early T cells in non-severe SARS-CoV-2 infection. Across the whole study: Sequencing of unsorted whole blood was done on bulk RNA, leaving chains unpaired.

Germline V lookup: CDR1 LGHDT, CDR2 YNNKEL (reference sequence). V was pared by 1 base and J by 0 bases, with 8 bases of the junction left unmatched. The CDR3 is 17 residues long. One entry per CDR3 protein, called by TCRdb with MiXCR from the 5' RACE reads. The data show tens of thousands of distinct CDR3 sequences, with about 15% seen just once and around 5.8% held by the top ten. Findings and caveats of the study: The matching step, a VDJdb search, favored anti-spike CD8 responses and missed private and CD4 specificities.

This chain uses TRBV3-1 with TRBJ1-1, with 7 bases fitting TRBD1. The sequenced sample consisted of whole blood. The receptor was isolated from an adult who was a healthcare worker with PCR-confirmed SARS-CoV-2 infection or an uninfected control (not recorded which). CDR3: CASSQGQGLLMNTEAFF. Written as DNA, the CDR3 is TGTGCCAGCAGCCAAGGACAGGGCCTTCTCATGAACACTGAAGCTTTCTTT.